The clone carrying this T cell receptor beta chain showed up just a few times. What it binds is not known. The data belong to a study of identical twins. Study-wide results and limits: There was more out-of-frame TCR alpha sharing in monozygotic twins than models estimated. Within cord blood, abundant beta clonotypes carried fewer insertions, but memory repertoires showed no such trend.

CDR3 length: 15 residues. J was trimmed by 3 bases and V by 4 bases; bases with no gene match: 5. CDR1 is ENHRY and CDR2 is SYGVKD in the germline V gene. TCRdb used MiXCR to reprocess the 5' RACE reads, holding one entry per CDR3 protein. This sample has 500,000 to 600,000 distinct CDR3 sequences, with roughly a fifth found just once. This sample also appeared in a second study, on T cells expressing NK-cell markers. That report notes: There were seven HCMV-seropositive donors and one seronegative donor among the eight sequenced. Whether the expanded NKG2C+ T cell clones recognized HCMV remained unclear.

The source of this sequence is a woman between 18 and 30 years old in good health. The sample consisted of CD4+ T cells sorted from blood. V and J are TRBV10-3 and TRBJ2-3; TRBD2 matches 9 bases. CDR3 nucleotide sequence: TGTGCCATCAGTGTGGGGCGGGAGGGAACAGATACGCAGTATTTT. Encoded protein: CAISVGREGTDTQYF.